These 7 T cell receptor beta chains were sequenced from one sample in a study of cytomegalovirus exposure and HLA in healthy donors. The PCR used 60 Vbeta and 13 Jbeta primers. Only in-frame clones appear in the TCRdb table, and some are missing; sequencing was by immunoSEQ multiplex PCR. The sample carries under 250,000 clones, about 88% recorded once. Sequenced: PBMCs. The receptors stem from a girl aged 2 to 9 in good health and CMV-seronegative.

DNA for the CDR3: TGCAGTGCTAGAGCAGTTTATGGCTACACCTTC. Translating it yields CSARAVYGYTF. The rearrangement joins TRBV20-1 to TRBJ1-2; no definite D call. V shed 1 base and J shed 5 bases, with 5 bases lying between them. The germline CDR1 and CDR2 sequences are DFQATT and SNEGSKA (reference sequence). The CDR3 consists of 11 residues.

A single count supports this clone. V gene TRBV30 combines with J gene TRBJ1-5; D not certain. Germline CDR1 is GTSNPN and CDR2 is SVGIG (reference sequence). This CDR3 spans 13 amino acids. V lost 2 bases and J lost 3, with 8 bases in between. The CDR3 spells CAWSYSPNQPQHF. In DNA form, the CDR3 reads TGTGCCTGGAGTTACTCCCCCAATCAGCCCCAGCATTTT.

This clone turned up a few times. The chain is built from TRBV10-1 and TRBJ2-2; D gene ambiguous. The CDR3 length is 14 residues. CDR1 is WNHNN and CDR2 is SYGVQD in the germline V gene (reference sequence). Trimming stripped 2 bases from V and 2 bases from J, with 6 bases between. This chain's CDR3 is CASSELSNTGELFF. CDR3 in DNA: TGCGCCAGCAGTGAGCTGAGTAACACCGGGGAGCTGTTTTTT.

The chain employs TRBV6-5 and TRBJ1-6; D perhaps matches TRBD1 (6 bases). Per the germline V gene, CDR1 is MNHEY and CDR2 is SVGAGI. Deletions cut 4 bases from V and 7 bases from J, with 11 bases between. The CDR3 is made up of 14 amino acids. The CDR3 protein is CASSFRGTNSPLHF. CDR3 in DNA: TGTGCCAGCAGTTTCAGGGGAACCAATTCACCCCTCCACTTT.

This chain joins TRBV5-8 and TRBJ2-5; 15 bases are a match to TRBD2. The CDR3 loop spans 16 amino acids. Looked up from germline, CDR1 is SGHTS and CDR2 is YDEGEE. The V gene end was trimmed by 4 bases and the J gene end by 2 bases; junction bases not matched to a gene: 3. The CDR3 region is CASSIGTSGGQETQYF. CDR3 coding DNA: TGTGCCAGCAGCATCGGGACTAGCGGGGGGCAAGAGACCCAGTACTTC. Using reference TRBV5-8 and TRBJ2-5 for the parts outside the CDR3, the full variable domain is EAGVTQSPTHLIKTRGQQATLRCSPISGHTSVYWYQQALGLGLQFLLWYDEGEERNRGNFPPRFSGRQFPNYSSELNVNALELEDSALYLCASSIGTSGGQETQYFGPGTRLLVL.

The chain links TRBV19 to TRBJ2-5; TRBD1 agrees at 8 bases. Germline V gene data show CDR1 as LNHDA and CDR2 as SQIVND (reference sequence). V lost 4 bases and J lost 4; bases outside the gene matches: 2. The CDR3 extends over 13 amino acids. CDR3 in DNA: TGTGCCAGTAGTACAGGGGGCCGAGAGACCCAGTACTTC. Its protein product is CASSTGGRETQYF.

In this sample, this clone turned up a few times. This chain links TRBV27 with TRBJ2-5; D is perhaps TRBD2 (6 bases). Germline V gene lookup returns CDR1 MNHEY and CDR2 SMNVEV (reference sequence). The CDR3 covers 15 residues. V gave up 5 bases and J gave up 2 bases, with 15 bases separating them. CDR3 coding DNA: TGTGCCAGCAGTCCTCAGAGGGCGGGACAAGAGACCCAGTACTTC. Protein sequence: CASSPQRAGQETQYF.